This paragraph covers one TCR beta chain sequence. This specimen belongs to a study of cytomegalovirus exposure and HLA in healthy donors. This CDR3 has 12 amino acids. Germline CDR1 and CDR2: SQVTM and ANQGSEA. V shed 4 bases and J shed 0 bases, with 6 bases lying between them. Donors had nominal health at sampling but likely had unrecorded immune exposures. Both 60 Vbeta primers and 13 Jbeta primers went into the PCR. Sequencing was performed with immunoSEQ multiplex PCR; in TCRdb, only in-frame clones are kept and a portion is missing. Of roughly 120,000 clones in the sample, 80% were seen once. The sequencing sample was made of PBMCs. The chain combines TRBV29-1 with TRBJ1-1; no definite D call. This TCR derives from a man aged 25 to 40 in good health and CMV-seronegative. The CDR3, as DNA: TGCAGCGTTGCTAGGATGAACACTGAAGCTTTCTTT. It is translated as CSVARMNTEAFF.